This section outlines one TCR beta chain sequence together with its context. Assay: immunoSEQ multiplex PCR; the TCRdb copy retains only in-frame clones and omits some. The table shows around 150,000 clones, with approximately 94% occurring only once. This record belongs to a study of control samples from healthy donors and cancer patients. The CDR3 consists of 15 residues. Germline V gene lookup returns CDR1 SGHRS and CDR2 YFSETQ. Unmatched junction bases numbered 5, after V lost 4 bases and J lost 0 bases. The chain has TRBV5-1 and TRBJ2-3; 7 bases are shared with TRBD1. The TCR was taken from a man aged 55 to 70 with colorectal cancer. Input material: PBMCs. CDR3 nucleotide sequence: TGCGCCAGCAGCCAGGACAGGTCTAGCACAGATACGCAGTATTTT. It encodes CASSQDRSSTDTQYF.